Listed here are 2 T cell receptor beta chains from one sample, sequenced in a study of blood T cell repertoires in COVID-19. Measured with immunoSEQ multiplex PCR; TCRdb has only the in-frame clones, and not every one. The table records about 340,000 clones, 87% of them present only once. The sample comprised peripheral blood. Receptor source: a woman between 45 and 65 years old with COVID-19, enrolled during active disease.

The J gene is TRBJ2-7, the V gene TRBV30, with D possibly matching TRBD1 (5 bases). Germline values: CDR1 GTSNPN, CDR2 SVGIG (reference sequence). The CDR3 has 12 amino acids. V was shortened by 3 bases and J by 4 bases, with 10 bases between the two germline ends. The CDR3 nucleotides are TGTGCCTGGAGCCGACAGAAATACGAGCAGTACTTC. This codes for CAWSRQKYEQYF.

The rearrangement joins TRBV18 to TRBJ2-1; a possible D gene is TRBD2 (5 bases). CDR3 length: 15 amino acids. The V gene's germline CDR1 is KGHSH and CDR2 LQKENI. The ends were cut back, 6 bases at V and 3 bases at J, with 15 bases in the middle. CDR3 amino acids: CASSPRDPNYNEQFF. CDR3 in DNA: TGTGCCAGCTCGCCCCGGGATCCCAACTACAATGAGCAGTTCTTC.